A single sample is the source of the 9 T cell receptor beta chains below, sequenced in a study of blood T cell repertoires in COVID-19. Repertoires were generated with immunoSEQ multiplex PCR, while TCRdb's copy carries only in-frame clones and drops some. The sample carries approximately 250,000 clones, roughly 90% recorded once. Source material: PBMCs or T cells enriched from blood (not recorded which). These receptors came from a middle-aged man who had been exposed to COVID-19.

V gene TRBV4-1 combines with J gene TRBJ2-2, with 8 bases that match TRBD2. V was clipped by 0 bases and J by 3 bases; unmatched bases: 3. CDR3 size: 16 residues. From germline, CDR1 is MGHRA and CDR2 YSYEKL. The CDR3 nucleotides are TGCGCCAGCAGCCAAGATGCGGGGGGCTACACCGGGGAGCTGTTTTTT. It codes for CASSQDAGGYTGELFF.

This clone was recorded once. The V gene is TRBV7-3, the J gene TRBJ2-1, with TRBD2 matching over 11 bases. V gave up 6 bases and J gave up 3 bases; unmatched junction bases: 4. Germline loops: CDR1 SGHTA, CDR2 FQGTGA. The CDR3 extends over 15 amino acids. The CDR3 nucleotides read TGTGCCAGCAGTACTAGCGGGAGCCACTACAATGAGCAGTTCTTC. Encoded protein: CASSTSGSHYNEQFF. The complete variable domain, with remaining parts taken from reference TRBV7-3 and TRBJ2-1, reads GAGVSQTPSNKVTEKGKYVELRCDPISGHTALYWYRQSLGQGPEFLIYFQGTGAADDSGLPNDRFFAVRPEGSVSTLKIQRTERGDSAVYLCASSTSGSHYNEQFFGPGTRLTVL.

This clone was found once. V usage is TRBV27 and J usage is TRBJ2-1; 9 bases line up with TRBD2. The germline V gene has CDR1 MNHEY and CDR2 SMNVEV (reference sequence). The CDR3 has 17 amino acids. J gave up 0 bases and V 0 bases, and 3 bases lay outside the gene matches. CDR3: CASSLSASGTSYNEQFF. CDR3 DNA sequence: TGTGCCAGCAGTTTATCTGCTAGCGGGACCTCCTACAATGAGCAGTTCTTC.

This chain joins TRBV29-1 and TRBJ1-2; D may be TRBD1 (5 bases). Trimming pared 0 bases from V and 8 bases from J, leaving 10 bases between. Per germline, CDR1 SQVTM and CDR2 ANQGSEA. The CDR3 runs to 12 residues. The CDR3 is CSVEEQGLGYTF. As DNA, the CDR3 is TGCAGCGTTGAAGAGCAGGGCTTGGGCTACACCTTC.

This clone was detected only once. Other DNA sequences in this specimen translate into the identical CDR3. The V call is TRBV7-3, the J call TRBJ2-1, with 8 bases aligning to TRBD2. CDR3 length: 15 residues. Trimming took 5 bases from V and 4 from J; bases not matched to a gene: 7. Per germline, CDR1 SGHTA and CDR2 FQGTGA. The CDR3 loop is CASSRSGSGYNEQFF. The CDR3 DNA is TGTGCCAGCAGCCGGAGCGGGAGCGGGTACAATGAGCAGTTCTTC.

The chain combines TRBV4-1 with TRBJ2-7, with 8 bases lining up with TRBD2. The CDR3 extends over 15 amino acids. Germline CDR1 is MGHRA and CDR2 is YSYEKL. Trimming at V came to 3 bases and at J to 2 bases, leaving 6 bases not matched to a gene. CDR3 DNA sequence: TGCGCCAGCAGCCACGCGGGAGGTCCGGCCTACGAGCAGTACTTC. Translating gives CASSHAGGPAYEQYF.

The genes are TRBV9 and TRBJ1-1, with D perhaps matching TRBD1 (6 bases). CDR3 size: 15 residues. Trimming removed 2 bases at V and 0 bases at J, with 11 bases between. The germline V gene has CDR1 SGDLS and CDR2 YYNGEE. CDR3 sequence: CASSVTGRMNTEAFF. For the CDR3, the DNA is TGTGCCAGCAGCGTTACAGGGCGAATGAACACTGAAGCTTTCTTT.

The chain links TRBV9 to TRBJ2-5; perhaps TRBD1 as D (5 bases). The ends were cut back, 4 bases at V and 4 bases at J, with 23 bases in the middle. There are 17 residues in the CDR3. Looked up from germline, CDR1 is SGDLS and CDR2 is YYNGEE. CDR3 sequence: CASSPRTAGIAGETQYF. As DNA, the CDR3 is TGTGCCAGCAGCCCGCGTACTGCAGGGATCGCCGGAGAGACCCAGTACTTC.

The gene calls are TRBV5-1 and TRBJ1-2, with 9 bases that match TRBD1. Germline V CDR1 and CDR2: SGHRS, YFSETQ. The CDR3 runs to 17 residues. The V segment lost 0 bases and the J segment 5 bases; nucleotides outside the gene matches: 11. CDR3 amino acids: CASSLADRGYQEYGYTF. As DNA, the CDR3 is TGCGCCAGCAGCTTGGCGGACAGGGGCTATCAAGAATATGGCTACACCTTC.